This T cell receptor (beta chain) was recovered during a study of long-term antiretroviral therapy in people with HIV. Study findings and constraints: Adherence to ART, viral resistance and therapy changes lacked any data.

V lost 3 bases and J 0 bases, leaving 15 bases between the germline ends. Germline CDR1 and CDR2: SGDLS and YYNGEE. This CDR3 comprises 16 residues. Concerning this clone itself: Its target is not known.

Version v3.0 of the immunoSEQ assay ran at survey level. The data were produced by immunoSEQ multiplex PCR, yet TCRdb's version contains in-frame clones alone and is incomplete. The sample has more than 20,000 clones, 85% seen once. The specimen was unsorted PBMCs, collected 2.3 years after starting antiretroviral therapy. The V gene is TRBV9, the J gene TRBJ1-1; the D gene is possibly TRBD1 (6 bases). The receptor comes from a man in his forties or fifties with HIV. CDR3 sequence reads: CASSASPRTVNTEAFF. Written as DNA, the CDR3 is TGTGCCAGCAGCGCTTCGCCCCGGACAGTGAACACTGAAGCTTTCTTT. The entire variable domain, with the rest obtained from reference TRBV9 and TRBJ1-1, is as follows: DSGVTQTPKHLITATGQRVTLRCSPRSGDLSVYWYQQSLDQGLQFLIQYYNGEERAKGNILERFSAQQFPDLHSELNLSSLELGDSALYFCASSASPRTVNTEAFFGQGTRLTVV.